This T cell receptor (beta chain) was documented in a study of blood T cell repertoires in COVID-19 (TCRdb year 2020). For the study in its entirety: The collaborator samples originated in the United States, Italy and Spain and spanned the acute and convalescent phases of COVID-19. The material from the prospective study consisted of cDNA or gDNA derived from T cells, B-cell-depleted T cells, or PBMCs. The dataset comprised deeply sampled blood TCRbeta repertoires from subjects exposed to, actively infected with, or recovered from COVID-19. The repertoires were released in a freely available public database meant as a resource for research on the immune response to SARS-CoV-2. The samples were drawn from the first 160 participants of the ongoing ImmuneRACE study and from 1,254 subjects provided by 6 global collaborators. Sample metadata almost always included a de-identified subject ID, COVID-19 status, age in years and sex. Where available, HLA class I and class II types were obtained from metadata supplied by the sample provider rather than from assay-based typing.

TCRbeta CDR3 regions were amplified from genomic DNA by means of the immunoSEQ Assay, a bias-controlled multiplex PCR. On the study's bioinformatics: The number of nucleated cells in each sample was estimated from the amplification of reference gene primers within the assay. To quantify the absolute abundance of each unique TCRbeta CDR3 rearrangement, sequence reads were collapsed and filtered. For each sample, productive Simpson clonality was calculated as the square root of Simpson's diversity index across productive rearrangements. TCRdb took this table from immuneACCESS and kept in-frame rearrangements with V and J called. Such tables lack part of the clones; where checked against another copy, unresolved V genes explain under half of the gap, and the rest is unexplained. V, J and clone size are those of that table, while D and trimming were read from the DNA. This sample is represented by about 100,000 clones; around 90% of them were singletons. Around 2% of the sample goes to the ten largest clones.

Each collaborating institution followed its own protocols to collect whole blood in K2EDTA tubes. For TCRbeta analysis, collaborator samples were shipped as frozen whole blood, as isolated PBMCs, or as DNA extracted from either sample type. General conclusions and limits of the study: Clinical and demographic metadata were provided uncurated, with the amount varying by source and participant.

On this clone itself: Its antigen specificity is not known. Base qualities are not recorded, but no much larger clone differs from it by a single base.

Reading the germline V gene gives CDR1 SNHLY and CDR2 FYNNEI. The CDR3 runs 14 residues from the cysteine to the phenylalanine. CDR3 DNA only is kept here, 42 bases in frame from base 1. V is pruned by 3 bases and J by 4 bases, leaving 4 bases of the junction without a gene match. The sample consisted of peripheral blood. The V and J segments used are TRBV2 and TRBJ1-1, and 8 junctional nucleotides match TRBD1. The clonotype was recovered from a man aged 50-60 years with active COVID-19. The CDR3 has the sequence CASSERTGSTEAFF. The DNA is TGTGCCAGCAGTGAGAGGACAGGGAGCACTGAAGCTTTCTTT.